A single sample is the source of the 9 T cell receptor beta chains below, sequenced in a study of identical twins. TCRdb passed the 5' RACE reads through MiXCR, listing each CDR3 protein once. The table shows hundreds of thousands of distinct CDR3 sequences, with less than 10% occurring only once. These data were likewise used in another study, on yellow fever vaccine responses in identical twins.

Sample: PBMCs. The receptors were sampled from a woman younger than 35 in good health.

The V call is TRBV12-3 or TRBV12-4, the J call TRBJ2-3, with 7 bases that match TRBD2. The CDR3 extends over 14 amino acids. Germline trimming cut 6 bases from V and 0 bases from J; bases unmatched to any gene: 3. The CDR3 DNA follows: TGTGCCAGCAGAGACGGGGGGAGCACAGATACGCAGTATTTT. Its translation: CASRDGGSTDTQYF.

This clonotype was found many times. The rearrangement joins TRBV20-1 to TRBJ1-1; a weak D match, TRBD1 (5 bases). The CDR3 sequence is 13 residues long. The ends were cut back, 3 bases at V and 1 base at J, with 9 bases in the middle. CDR1 DFQATT and CDR2 SNEGSKA come from the germline V gene (reference sequence). CDR3 sequence reads: CSARRGSNTEAFF. The CDR3 DNA reads TGCAGTGCTAGGAGGGGTTCGAACACTGAAGCTTTCTTT.

This clonotype appeared many times. The chain is built from TRBV6-5 and TRBJ1-1; TRBD1 is a possible D gene (5 bases). With 1 base removed from V and 1 base from J, the gap between germline ends came to 10 bases. The CDR3 is 15 residues long. Looked up from germline, CDR1 is MNHEY and CDR2 is SVGAGI. CDR3 sequence (DNA): TGTGCCAGCAGTTACTTCGGACAAGAGAACACTGAAGCTTTCTTT. Its translation is CASSYFGQENTEAFF.

This chain uses TRBV28 with TRBJ1-1; D perhaps matches TRBD1 (5 bases). This CDR3 comprises 16 residues. With 2 bases removed from V and 4 bases from J, the gap between germline ends came to 17 bases. Germline V gene sequence: CDR1 MDHEN, CDR2 SYDVKM. The CDR3 loop reads CASSLVGENSFTEAFF. CDR3 bases: TGTGCCAGCAGTTTAGTGGGGGAGAATAGTTTCACTGAAGCTTTCTTT.

This clonotype was observed a few times. The V call is TRBV3-1, the J call TRBJ2-7; D is ambiguous. V was trimmed by 3 bases and J by 2 bases, leaving 20 bases between them. Germline CDR1 reads LGHDT; CDR2 reads YNNKEL (reference sequence). CDR3 length equals 17 residues. The CDR3 DNA sequence: TGTGCCAGCAGCCAGCCGGGCTCTGGGATCTCGGCCTACGAGCAGTACTTC. Translated, it gives CASSQPGSGISAYEQYF.

The sample holds a few counts of this clonotype. The V call is TRBV20-1, the J call TRBJ2-7; TRBD2 might be the D (6 bases). V was trimmed by 3 bases and J by 3 bases, leaving 15 bases between them. CDR1 is DFQATT, CDR2 SNEGSKA, per germline (reference sequence). The CDR3 has 14 residues. The CDR3 bases are TGCAGTGCTAGTCTGGGGGAGGCCGGCTACGAGCAGTACTTC. Translating gives CSASLGEAGYEQYF.

The V gene is TRBV6-5, the J gene TRBJ2-5; weak D call: TRBD1 (6 bases). The CDR3 spans 15 residues. V was clipped by 0 bases and J by 2 bases, with 10 bases between them. Germline lookup yields CDR1 MNHEY and CDR2 SVGAGI. CDR3 sequence: CASSYSTGIQETQYF. The CDR3 nucleotides are TGTGCCAGCAGTTACTCAACAGGGATACAAGAGACCCAGTACTTC.

The genes are TRBV11-3 and TRBJ2-7, with D possibly matching TRBD2 (6 bases). Per the germline V gene, CDR1 is SGHNT and CDR2 is YENEEA. Trimming stripped 3 bases from V and 0 bases from J, with 12 bases between. This CDR3 has 15 amino acids. The CDR3 coding sequence is TGTGCCAGCAGCTTTCCGGGACTCGACTCCTACGAGCAGTACTTC. It encodes CASSFPGLDSYEQYF.

V and J are TRBV5-1 and TRBJ2-7, with D hard to call. Germline V gene data show CDR1 as SGHRS and CDR2 as YFSETQ. V was cut by 4 bases and J by 3 bases, with 8 bases left in between. The CDR3 consists of 12 residues. CDR3 sequence reads: CASSSWGYEQYF. CDR3 nucleotides: TGCGCCAGCAGCAGTTGGGGCTACGAGCAGTACTTC.